This TCR beta chain was observed in a study of blood T cell repertoires in COVID-19. The CDR3 sequence is 16 residues long. The V end was cut by 4 bases, the J end by 0 bases, with 12 bases between. Germline-derived CDR1 and CDR2 are MGHRA and YSYEKL. Assay: immunoSEQ multiplex PCR; the TCRdb copy retains only in-frame clones and omits some. The table records 200,000 to 250,000 clones, around nine tenths of them present only once. The gene calls are TRBV4-1 and TRBJ1-4; the D is unclear. The sample comprised peripheral blood. The source is a man between 60 and 75 years old with COVID-19, enrolled during active disease. The CDR3 reads CASSRAAESTNEKLFF. CDR3 bases: TGCGCCAGCAGCCGGGCTGCCGAGTCAACTAATGAAAAACTGTTTTTT.